There are many counts of the clone carrying this TCR beta chain. Trimming removed 4 bases at V and 7 bases at J, with 8 bases between. This CDR3 has 11 residues. The germline CDR1 and CDR2 sequences are SGHRS and YFSETQ. Regarding treatment: oral pan-JAK inhibitor, 5-10 mg twice daily. Extracted RNA was reverse transcribed, and the resulting cDNA served as sequencing template. The data were produced by immunoSEQ multiplex PCR, yet TCRdb's version contains in-frame clones alone and is incomplete. The profile covers about 74,000 clones, with around 29% appearing a single time and 14% to 15% taken by the ten largest. This sample was included in a study of CD8+ T cells in alopecia areata.

The material was CD8+ T cells sorted from blood, obtained at week 4, from a patient treated with tofacitinib. The V and J genes are TRBV5-1 and TRBJ2-5; D might be TRBD2 (5 bases). This TCR came from a human donor with alopecia areata. The CDR3 reads CASSAGGTQYF. The CDR3, as DNA: TGCGCCAGCAGCGCCGGAGGGACCCAGTACTTC. The complete variable domain, with remaining parts taken from reference TRBV5-1 and TRBJ2-5, reads KAGVTQTPRYLIKTRGQQVTLSCSPISGHRSVSWYQQTPGQGLQFLFEYFSETQRNKGNFPGRFSGRQFSNSRSEMNVSTLELGDSALYLCASSAGGTQYFGPGTRLLVL.